Following are 12 T cell receptor beta chains from one sample sequenced in a study of Ad26.COV2.S vaccination and SARS-CoV-2 variants. Sequenced by immunoSEQ multiplex PCR; TCRdb stores in-frame clones only, minus some. The repertoire holds about 680,000 clones, with approximately 88% as singletons. Regarding treatment: 19 received Ad26.COV2.S at low or high dose, single or two shots; about 5 received placebo; per-sample allocation not given. Sampling happened 63 days after the first vaccine or placebo injection. The sequencing here drew on peripheral blood, taken in a trial of Ad26.COV2.S vaccine versus placebo. The receptors derive from a person aged 18-65 years who received the Ad26.COV2.S COVID-19 vaccine or a placebo.

The V call is TRBV12-3 or TRBV12-4, the J call TRBJ2-7; D is unclear. The length of the CDR3 is 12 residues. V lost 6 bases to trimming and J lost 2 bases, with 8 bases between them. The CDR3 DNA sequence: TGTGCCAGCAGCTCTATAACCTACGAGCAGTACTTC. Its translation: CASSSITYEQYF.

The rearrangement joins TRBV5-1 to TRBJ2-7; 13 bases agree with TRBD2. The CDR3 totals 13 residues. The V gene end was trimmed by 4 bases and the J gene end by 10 bases; junction bases not matched to a gene: 5. Germline lookup yields CDR1 SGHRS and CDR2 YFSETQ. CDR3 coding DNA: TGCGCCAGCAGCCCAGGACTAGCGGGAGCCCAGTACTTC. Protein: CASSPGLAGAQYF.

The V call is TRBV30, the J call TRBJ2-5, with TRBD2 as a possible D gene (5 bases). The CDR3 length is 13 residues. Trimming pared 3 bases from V and 0 bases from J, leaving 8 bases between. Germline V gene lookup returns CDR1 GTSNPN and CDR2 SVGIG (reference sequence). The CDR3 loop reads CAWSPGNQETQYF. The CDR3 DNA reads TGTGCCTGGAGCCCCGGGAACCAAGAGACCCAGTACTTC.

The gene calls are TRBV5-6 and TRBJ2-2; 7 nucleotides match TRBD2. V was clipped by 5 bases and J by 5 bases; unmatched bases: 3. The CDR3 runs to 13 residues. Looked up from germline, CDR1 is SGHDT and CDR2 is YYEEEE. The chain's CDR3 is CASRGGVTGELFF. CDR3 bases: TGTGCCAGCAGGGGAGGGGTTACCGGGGAGCTGTTTTTT.

The V call is TRBV30, the J call TRBJ2-2; 15 bases fit TRBD2. The V and J ends lost 5 bases and 9 bases, in that order; junction bases with no gene match: 7. The V gene's germline CDR1 is GTSNPN and CDR2 SVGIG (reference sequence). The CDR3 is made up of 15 amino acids. The CDR3 protein is CAWPGLAGGHRELFF. The CDR3 nucleotides are TGTGCCTGGCCAGGACTAGCGGGGGGGCACCGGGAGCTGTTTTTT.

This clone was detected once. The rearrangement uses TRBV10-3 and TRBJ1-3; D remains ambiguous. Trimming removed 2 bases from V and 1 base from J, with 12 bases in between. The length of the CDR3 is 16 residues. The germline gives CDR1 ENHRY, CDR2 SYGVKD. The DNA of the CDR3 is TGTGCCATCAGTGAGCGCGAGCCGGGGTCTGGAAACACCATATATTTT. It yields the protein CAISEREPGSGNTIYF.

The chain has TRBV5-1 and TRBJ1-3; D is undetermined. The ends were cut back, 5 bases at V and 0 bases at J, with 12 bases in the middle. CDR3 length: 15 amino acids. Germline V gene sequence: CDR1 SGHRS, CDR2 YFSETQ. Here the CDR3 DNA reads TGCGCCAGCAGTTCGGACGCCGGCTCTGGAAACACCATATATTTT. This sequence encodes CASSSDAGSGNTIYF.

V usage is TRBV7-9 and J usage is TRBJ2-7; 10 bases agree with TRBD2. The germline CDR1 and CDR2 sequences are SEHNR and FQNEAQ (reference sequence). With 4 bases clipped from V and 0 bases from J, the junction kept 0 bases outside the gene matches. The CDR3 has 14 amino acids. CDR3 in DNA: TGTGCCAGCAGCTCTAGCGGGAGCTCCTACGAGCAGTACTTC. This translates into CASSSSGSSYEQYF.

The CDR3, as DNA: TGTGCCAGTACTCTCTTCTACGGCGGTGGCTACACCTTC. This sequence encodes CASTLFYGGGYTF. V gene TRBV19 combines with J gene TRBJ1-2; D gene ambiguous. Germline V CDR1 and CDR2: LNHDA, SQIVND (reference sequence). V was cut by 7 bases and J by 7 bases, with 16 bases left in between. CDR3 length: 13 amino acids.

This rearrangement joins TRBV2 to TRBJ2-1, with D possibly matching TRBD1 (5 bases). Germline CDR1 is SNHLY and CDR2 is FYNNEI. V dropped 6 bases and J dropped 6 bases, with 15 bases sitting between them. CDR3 size: 14 residues. In DNA, the CDR3 is TGTGCCAGCAGCCAGAGCCAGGGCTCCAATGAGCAGTTCTTC. It is translated as CASSQSQGSNEQFF.

The V call is TRBV7-3, the J call TRBJ2-3; 10 bases align to TRBD2. CDR3 length equals 17 residues. From germline, CDR1 is SGHTA and CDR2 FQGTGA. J lost 4 bases, V lost 5 bases, and 12 bases had no gene match. CDR3 in DNA: TGTGCCAGCAGCCGTCTACCTAGCGGGGGCTTCCCAGATACGCAGTATTTT. This gives the protein CASSRLPSGGFPDTQYF.

This clone was picked up a small number of times. This chain uses TRBV28 with TRBJ1-5, with D hard to call. V was trimmed by 5 bases and J by 7 bases, leaving 9 bases between them. CDR1 is MDHEN, CDR2 SYDVKM, per germline. This CDR3 comprises 12 residues. The CDR3 loop is CASSGQLQPQHF. CDR3 sequence (DNA): TGTGCCAGCAGTGGGCAGCTCCAGCCCCAGCATTTT.